This TCR beta chain is drawn from a study of graft-versus-host responses after intestinal transplantation. At the level of the study: Anti-thymocyte globulin served as induction for all recipients, who then took tacrolimus and steroids for about 3 years. Study-wide points: GvH clones detected in recipient marrow included some appearing first in ileum or blood. Graft-versus-host to host-versus-graft clonal ratios in allografts were high in patients with graft-donor T cell macrochimerism.

The protocol was immunoSEQ multiplex PCR, while the TCRdb copy is restricted to in-frame clones and leaves out a portion. Among 35,000 to 50,000 clones listed, roughly 96% were seen once. Notes on this clone: What it recognizes is unknown.

This specimen consisted of unstimulated CD8+ T cells sorted from spleen or lymph node cells, obtained before transplant. The TCR was taken from a human donor who was the organ donor for an intestinal transplant.

As DNA, the CDR3 is TGTGCCAGCAGCTTCCTAGCGGAATCACCCGAGCAGTACTTC. It translates to CASSFLAESPEQYF. V and J are TRBV7-2 and TRBJ2-7; 7 nucleotides line up with TRBD2. The CDR3 is 14 residues long. Germline V lookup: CDR1 SGHTA, CDR2 FQGNSA. With V trimmed by 3 bases and J by 6 bases, 8 bases remained unmatched.